The clone carrying this T cell receptor (beta chain) was seen just once. This sample was taken from a study of blood T cell repertoires in COVID-19. Study at large: COVID-19 samples collected from the United States, Italy and Spain covered acute and convalescent phases. PBMCs, B-cell-depleted T cells, or T cells provided the cDNA or gDNA that made up the material.

In the original processing: Amplification of reference gene primers was used by the study to estimate nucleated cell counts. The assay was immunoSEQ multiplex PCR, and TCRdb's table has in-frame clones only and misses some. Clonal size and the V and J genes are those of that table, whereas D and trimming came from the DNA. In the table there are just over 150,000 clones, 75% to 90% of which are singletons. The TCR sequence derives from a woman aged 40-49 years with acute or convalescent COVID-19. The sequenced sample consisted of peripheral blood.

The CDR3 is CASSVAGQGIYEQYF. The CDR3 DNA reads as TGTGCCAGCAGCGTAGCCGGACAGGGGATCTACGAGCAGTACTTC. The rearrangement uses TRBV9 and TRBJ2-7; 9 bases line up with TRBD1. In germline, CDR1 is SGDLS, CDR2 YYNGEE. The CDR3 loop spans 15 amino acids. Trimming at V came to 0 bases and at J to 3 bases, leaving 4 bases not matched to a gene.